This TCR beta chain was retrieved from a study of cytomegalovirus exposure and HLA in healthy donors. It was the 120-subject validation cohort, separate from the roughly 700-subject first cohort, to which the donors belonged. Profiling relied on immunoSEQ multiplex PCR, and the TCRdb table lists in-frame clones only, not all of them. The sample records approximately 60,000 clones, approximately 95% being singletons. Trimming took 7 bases from V and 9 from J, leaving 13 bases between them. Looked up from germline, CDR1 is SQVTM and CDR2 is ANQGSEA. The CDR3 contains 10 residues. The table lists this clone with a few counts.

This receptor was taken from a woman aged 18-30 years in good health and CMV-seronegative. The specimen was PBMCs. The J gene is TRBJ2-7, the V gene TRBV29-1, with TRBD2 as a possible D gene (5 bases). The CDR3 bases are TGCAGCGCCGGGGAAACACTGCAGTACTTC. It codes for CSAGETLQYF.